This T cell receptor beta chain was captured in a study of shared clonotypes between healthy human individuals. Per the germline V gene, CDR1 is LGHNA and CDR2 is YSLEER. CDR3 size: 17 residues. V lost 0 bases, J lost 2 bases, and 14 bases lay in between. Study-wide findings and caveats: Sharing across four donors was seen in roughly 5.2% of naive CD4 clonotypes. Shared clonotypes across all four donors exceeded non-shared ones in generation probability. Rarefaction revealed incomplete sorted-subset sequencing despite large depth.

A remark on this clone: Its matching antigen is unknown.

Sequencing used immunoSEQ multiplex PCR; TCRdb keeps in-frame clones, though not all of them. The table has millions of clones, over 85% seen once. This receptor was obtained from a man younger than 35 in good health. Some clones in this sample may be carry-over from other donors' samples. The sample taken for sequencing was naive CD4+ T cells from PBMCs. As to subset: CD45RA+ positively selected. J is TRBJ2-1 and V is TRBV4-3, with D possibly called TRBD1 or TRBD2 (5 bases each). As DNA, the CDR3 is TGCGCCAGCAGCCAAGATTCAGGGACGCCACCCTACAATGAGCAGTTCTTC. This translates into CASSQDSGTPPYNEQFF.